This T cell receptor beta chain was obtained from a study of blood T cell repertoires in COVID-19 (dated by TCRdb to 2018 to 2021). Regarding the research as a whole: Samples from collaborators originated in the United States, Italy and Spain and spanned both the acute and convalescent phases of COVID-19. The prospective study material was composed of cDNA or gDNA derived from T cells, B-cell-depleted T cells, or PBMCs. Deeply sampled blood TCRbeta repertoires from subjects exposed to, actively infected with, or recovered from COVID-19 were included in the dataset. The repertoires were made available in a free public database intended to serve as a resource for research on the immune response to SARS-CoV-2. The samples were drawn from two sources: the first 160 participants of the ongoing ImmuneRACE study, and some 1,300 subjects contributed by 6 global collaborators. The sample metadata nearly always contained a de-identified subject ID, COVID-19 status, age in years and sex. Where HLA class I and class II types were available, the types were taken from metadata supplied by the sample provider, not from assay-based typing. What the authors observed across the whole study: Clinical and demographic metadata were provided uncurated, with the amount varying by source and participant.

TCRbeta CDR3 regions were amplified from genomic DNA by means of the immunoSEQ Assay, a bias-controlled multiplex PCR. The paper's processing steps were these. Within the assay, amplification of reference gene primers was used to estimate how many nucleated cells each sample contained. Sequence reads were collapsed and filtered to measure the absolute abundance of every unique TCRbeta CDR3 rearrangement. For each sample, productive Simpson clonality was calculated as the square root of Simpson's diversity index across productive rearrangements. TCRdb mirrors the immuneACCESS table, restricted to in-frame sequences. Some clones are absent from its copies; in checked studies, under half trace to an unresolved V gene, and the reason for the others is unknown. The DNA was the basis for D and trimming; V, J and clone size are from that table. This sample comprises about 300,000 clones, 70% to 90% of them detected only once. About 6% of the sample is taken by the ten largest.

Note on this clone: What antigen it recognizes has not been identified. No base qualities exist here, and no much larger clone lies one base off it.

Participants in the prospective study were enrolled through a virtual design, were aged roughly 18 to 90 years, and lived in 24 United States geographic areas. Cohort assignment in the prospective study relied on participant-reported clinical history from a screening survey and a study questionnaire. For ImmuneRACE Cohort 3, a participant was defined as recovered based on two consecutive negative NP/OP PCR tests, clearance by a healthcare professional, or resolution of symptoms. In the prospective study, mobile phlebotomists collected whole blood, serum and a nasopharyngeal or oropharyngeal swab from each participant. Additional blood draws and questionnaires over an approximately two-month period could optionally be provided by prospective study participants. Blood samples from the prospective study were shipped frozen or at room temperature prior to DNA extraction. The CDR3, cysteine through phenylalanine, is 14 amino acids long. The DNA shown is the 42-base CDR3, in frame from base 1. V is cut back by 4 bases and J by 4 bases, with 7 bases in the junction unmatched. The germline V gene (reference sequence) yields SGHNT for CDR1 and YYREEE for CDR2.

The material sequenced was PBMCs or T cells enriched from blood (not recorded which). The rearrangement joined TRBV5-4 to TRBJ1-2; TRBD1 fits 7 bases in the junction. This receptor was obtained from a woman aged 30 to 39 who had recovered from COVID-19. The CDR3 reads as follows: CASSPLQGLYGYTF. At the DNA level, the sequence is TGTGCCAGCAGCCCTCTACAGGGGCTCTATGGCTACACCTTC.